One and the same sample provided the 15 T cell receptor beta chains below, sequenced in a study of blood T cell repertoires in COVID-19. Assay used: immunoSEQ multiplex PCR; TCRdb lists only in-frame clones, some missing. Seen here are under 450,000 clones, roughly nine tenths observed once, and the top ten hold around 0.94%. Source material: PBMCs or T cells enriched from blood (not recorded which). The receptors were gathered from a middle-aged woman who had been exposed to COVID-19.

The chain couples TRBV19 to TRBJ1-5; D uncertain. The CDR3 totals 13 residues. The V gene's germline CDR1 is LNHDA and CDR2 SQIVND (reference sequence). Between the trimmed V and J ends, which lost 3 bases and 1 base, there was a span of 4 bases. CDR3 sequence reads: CASSIPSNQPQHF. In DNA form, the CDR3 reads TGTGCCAGTAGTATCCCGAGCAATCAGCCCCAGCATTTT.

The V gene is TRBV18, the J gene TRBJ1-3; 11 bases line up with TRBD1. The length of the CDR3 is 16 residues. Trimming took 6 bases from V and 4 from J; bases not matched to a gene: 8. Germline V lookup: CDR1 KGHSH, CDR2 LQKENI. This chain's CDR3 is CASSRGQGAQGNTIYF. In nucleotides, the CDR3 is TGTGCCAGCTCGCGAGGACAGGGGGCGCAGGGAAACACCATATATTTT.

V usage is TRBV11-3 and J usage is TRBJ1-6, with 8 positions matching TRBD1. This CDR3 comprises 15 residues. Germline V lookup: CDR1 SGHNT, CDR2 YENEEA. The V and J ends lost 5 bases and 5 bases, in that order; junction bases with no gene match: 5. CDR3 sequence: CASSQGTGNNSPLHF. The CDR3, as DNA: TGTGCCAGCAGCCAGGGGACAGGCAATAATTCACCCCTCCACTTT.

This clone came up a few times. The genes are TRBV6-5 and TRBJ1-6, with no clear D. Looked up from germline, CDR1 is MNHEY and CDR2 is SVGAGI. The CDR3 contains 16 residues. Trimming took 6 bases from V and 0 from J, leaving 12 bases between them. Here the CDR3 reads CASSYTTSSYNSPLHF. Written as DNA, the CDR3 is TGTGCCAGCAGCTACACCACTAGCTCCTATAATTCACCCCTCCACTTT.

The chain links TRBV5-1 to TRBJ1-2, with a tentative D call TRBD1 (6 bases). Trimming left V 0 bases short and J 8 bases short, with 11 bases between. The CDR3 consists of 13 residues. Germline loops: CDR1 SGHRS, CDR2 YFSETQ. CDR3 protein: CASSLEQGLGYTF. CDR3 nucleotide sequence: TGCGCCAGCAGCTTGGAGCAGGGGTTGGGCTACACCTTC.

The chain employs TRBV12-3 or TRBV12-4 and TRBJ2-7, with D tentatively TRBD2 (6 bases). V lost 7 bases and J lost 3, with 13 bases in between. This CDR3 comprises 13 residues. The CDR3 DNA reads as TGTGCCAGCACCGGGGGTGGGCGCTACGAGCAGTACTTC. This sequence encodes CASTGGGRYEQYF.

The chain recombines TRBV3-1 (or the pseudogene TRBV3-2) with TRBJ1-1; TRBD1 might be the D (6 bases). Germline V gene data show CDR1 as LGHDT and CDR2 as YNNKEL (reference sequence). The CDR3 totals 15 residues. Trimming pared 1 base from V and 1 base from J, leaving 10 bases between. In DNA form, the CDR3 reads TGTGCCAGCAGCCAAGCAGACAGGACGAACACTGAAGCTTTCTTT. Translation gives CASSQADRTNTEAFF.

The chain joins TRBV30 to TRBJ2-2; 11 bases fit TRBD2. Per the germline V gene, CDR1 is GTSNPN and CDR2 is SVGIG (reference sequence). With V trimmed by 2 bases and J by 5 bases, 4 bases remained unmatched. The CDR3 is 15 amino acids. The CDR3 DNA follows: TGTGCCTGGAGTCTAGCGGGGGGCCTGACCGGGGAGCTGTTTTTT. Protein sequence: CAWSLAGGLTGELFF.

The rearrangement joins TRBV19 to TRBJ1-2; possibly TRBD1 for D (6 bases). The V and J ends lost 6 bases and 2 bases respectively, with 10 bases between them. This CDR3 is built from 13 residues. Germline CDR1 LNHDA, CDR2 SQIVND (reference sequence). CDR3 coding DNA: TGTGCCAGTAGGCCGGACAGAAACTATGGCTACACCTTC. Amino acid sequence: CASRPDRNYGYTF.

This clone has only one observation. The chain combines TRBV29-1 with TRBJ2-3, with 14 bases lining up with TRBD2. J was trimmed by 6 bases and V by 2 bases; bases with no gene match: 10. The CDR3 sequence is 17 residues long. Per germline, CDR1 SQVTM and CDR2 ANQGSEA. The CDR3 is CSVEIVGTSGRPDTQYF. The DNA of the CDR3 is TGCAGCGTTGAAATAGTTGGGACTAGCGGGAGACCGGATACGCAGTATTTT.

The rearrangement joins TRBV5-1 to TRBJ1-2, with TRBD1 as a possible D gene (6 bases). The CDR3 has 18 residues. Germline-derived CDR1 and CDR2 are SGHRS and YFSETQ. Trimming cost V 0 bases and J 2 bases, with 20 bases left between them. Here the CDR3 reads CASSLVTQGDLGNYGYTF. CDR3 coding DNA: TGCGCCAGCAGCTTGGTCACACAGGGAGACCTCGGGAACTATGGCTACACCTTC.

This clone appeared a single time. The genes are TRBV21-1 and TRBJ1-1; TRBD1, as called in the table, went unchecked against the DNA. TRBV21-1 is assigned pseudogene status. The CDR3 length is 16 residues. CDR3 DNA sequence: TGTGCCAGCAGGACCCGGGACAGGGGTCTTTACACTGAAGCTTTCTTT. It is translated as CASRTRDRGLYTEAFF.

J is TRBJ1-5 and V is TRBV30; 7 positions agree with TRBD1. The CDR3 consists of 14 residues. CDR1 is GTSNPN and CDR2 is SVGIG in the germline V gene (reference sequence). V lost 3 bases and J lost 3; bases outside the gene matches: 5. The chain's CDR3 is CAWRDRASNQPQHF. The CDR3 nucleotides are TGTGCCTGGAGAGACAGGGCCTCCAATCAGCCCCAGCATTTT. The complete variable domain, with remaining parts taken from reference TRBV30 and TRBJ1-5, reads SQTIHQWPATLVQPVGSPLSLECTVEGTSNPNLYWYRQAAGRGLQLLFYSVGIGQISSEVPQNLSASRPQDRQFILSSKKLLLSDSGFYLCAWRDRASNQPQHFGDGTRLSIL.

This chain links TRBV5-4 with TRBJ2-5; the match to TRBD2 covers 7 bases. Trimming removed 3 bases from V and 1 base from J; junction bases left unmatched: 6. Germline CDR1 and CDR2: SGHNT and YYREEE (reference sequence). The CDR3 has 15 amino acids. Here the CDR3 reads CASSWRAGTQETQYF. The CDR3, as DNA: TGTGCCAGCAGCTGGAGAGCGGGGACCCAAGAGACCCAGTACTTC. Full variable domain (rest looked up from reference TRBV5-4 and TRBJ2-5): ETGVTQSPTHLIKTRGQQVTLRCSSQSGHNTVSWYQQALGQGPQFIFQYYREEENGRGNFPPRFSGLQFPNYSSELNVNALELDDSALYLCASSWRAGTQETQYFGPGTRLLVL.

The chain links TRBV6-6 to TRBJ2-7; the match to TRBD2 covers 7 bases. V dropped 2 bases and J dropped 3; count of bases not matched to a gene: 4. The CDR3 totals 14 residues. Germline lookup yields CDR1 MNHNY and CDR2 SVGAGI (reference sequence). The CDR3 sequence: CASSYGTTHYEQYF. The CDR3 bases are TGTGCCAGCAGTTACGGGACTACCCACTACGAGCAGTACTTC.